The 28 T cell receptor beta chains below were found in one sample sequenced in a study of CD8 T cells in ankylosing spondylitis. These receptors have no identified antigens. Points from the study as a whole: For ankylosing spondylitis blood, a TCR beta motif of several highly homologous variants appeared characteristic.

TCRdb reanalysed the 5' RACE reads using MiXCR and keeps one entry per CDR3 protein. The sample includes about 340,000 distinct CDR3 sequences, roughly 8% of them seen just once. Sequences were obtained from blood, either unsorted or a sorted T cell fraction (not recorded which). These receptors were obtained from a male donor with ankylosing spondylitis.

V is TRBV20-1 and J is TRBJ2-7; D might be TRBD2 (6 bases). This CDR3 is 14 amino acids long. CDR1 and CDR2 (germline): DFQATT, SNEGSKA (reference sequence). With 5 bases removed from V and 1 base from J, the gap between germline ends came to 15 bases. The CDR3 region is CSASSPGDSYEQYF. The CDR3 DNA follows: TGCAGTGCTTCGTCTCCGGGAGATTCCTACGAGCAGTACTTC.

This clonotype turned up a few times. The gene calls are TRBV10-3 and TRBJ2-3; possible D gene TRBD1, 5 bases. V was clipped by 2 bases and J by 2 bases, with 11 bases between them. Per germline, CDR1 ENHRY and CDR2 SYGVKD. CDR3 size: 15 residues. The CDR3 spells CAISESQGFTDTQYF. As DNA, the CDR3 is TGTGCCATCAGTGAGAGCCAGGGTTTCACAGATACGCAGTATTTT.

This clonotype was seen more than once but under ten times. The chain carries TRBV20-1 and TRBJ2-1; D is unclear. CDR3 length equals 16 residues. Between the trimmed V and J ends, which lost 0 bases and 0 bases, there was a span of 12 bases. Germline-derived CDR1 and CDR2 are DFQATT and SNEGSKA (reference sequence). The CDR3 region is CSARDPASSSYNEQFF. The CDR3 DNA is TGCAGTGCTAGAGATCCAGCGTCGAGCTCCTACAATGAGCAGTTCTTC.

This clonotype was observed a handful of times. As DNA, the CDR3 is TGCGCCAGCAGCTTGGACCCAGGGCTTAGCGGCTATGGCTACACCTTC. As protein: CASSLDPGLSGYGYTF. The chain employs TRBV5-1 and TRBJ1-2; the D gene is possibly TRBD1 (5 bases). The V end lost 0 bases, the J end lost 4 bases, and 16 bases lay between the germline ends. Looked up from germline, CDR1 is SGHRS and CDR2 is YFSETQ. The CDR3 loop spans 16 amino acids.

The V gene is TRBV9, the J gene TRBJ2-1; D is perhaps TRBD2 (5 bases). The length of the CDR3 is 16 residues. CDR1 and CDR2 (germline): SGDLS, YYNGEE. The germline V and J ends were trimmed by 2 bases and 6 bases, with 18 bases remaining between them. CDR3 bases: TGTGCCAGCAGCGTGCGGGCCTTCCAGTCGGGCAATGAGCAGTTCTTC. It yields the protein CASSVRAFQSGNEQFF.

This clonotype showed up just a few times. This chain joins TRBV28 and TRBJ2-3; D remains unclear. This CDR3 spans 14 amino acids. The ends were cut back, 1 base at V and 9 bases at J, with 14 bases in the middle. Germline CDR1 MDHEN, CDR2 SYDVKM. DNA for the CDR3: TGTGCCAGCAGTTTATATTCGGTGCAGCGAACGCAGTATTTT. Translated, it gives CASSLYSVQRTQYF.

The chain recombines TRBV20-1 with TRBJ1-1, with D possibly TRBD1 on 6 matching bases. Trimming took 3 bases from V and 4 from J, leaving 36 bases between them. Germline V gene sequence: CDR1 DFQATT, CDR2 SNEGSKA (reference sequence). CDR3 length: 21 residues. The CDR3 is CSASDPLAVLSSAGTSTEAFF. The CDR3 DNA follows: TGCAGTGCTAGCGATCCCTTGGCGGTTCTTTCCTCAGCCGGGACAAGCACTGAAGCTTTCTTT.

This clonotype was recorded a few times. This sequence joins TRBV5-6 and TRBJ1-1, with no clear D. V lost 2 bases and J 1 base, leaving 9 bases between the germline ends. Germline assignment: CDR1 SGHDT and CDR2 YYEEEE. This CDR3 has 14 amino acids. The chain's CDR3 is CASSFSGSNTEAFF. CDR3 coding DNA: TGTGCCAGCAGCTTTTCCGGGTCGAACACTGAAGCTTTCTTT.

The V call is TRBV12-3 or TRBV12-4, the J call TRBJ2-1; D gene unclear. The CDR3 sequence is 12 residues long. Trimming took 2 bases from V and 8 from J, leaving 7 bases between them. CDR3 in DNA: TGTGCCAGCAGTTTAAATAACTATGAGCAGTTCTTC. This encodes CASSLNNYEQFF.

The V call is TRBV5-1, the J call TRBJ2-1; TRBD2 aligns across 13 bases. Germline values: CDR1 SGHRS, CDR2 YFSETQ. J gave up 6 bases and V 7 bases, and 10 bases lay outside the gene matches. CDR3 length: 16 residues. The DNA of the CDR3 is TGCGCCAGCGGTTCAAGCTGGACTAGCGGGAGCAATGAGCAGTTCTTC. Translation gives CASGSSWTSGSNEQFF.

This clonotype has at least ten counts. The J gene is TRBJ2-5, the V gene TRBV10-3; D uncertain. This CDR3 comprises 13 residues. Germline V gives CDR1 ENHRY, CDR2 SYGVKD. V was shortened by 2 bases and J by 5 bases, with 9 bases between the two germline ends. CDR3: CAISEPRIETQYF. The CDR3 coding sequence is TGTGCCATCAGTGAGCCTCGGATCGAGACCCAGTACTTC.

This clonotype was detected many times. The V call is TRBV5-1, the J call TRBJ1-2, with D possibly TRBD1 on 6 matching bases. The V end lost 5 bases, the J end lost 8 bases, and 19 bases lay between the germline ends. CDR3 length: 14 amino acids. Germline V CDR1 and CDR2: SGHRS, YFSETQ. CDR3 loop: CASRDYREEVGYTF. In DNA, the CDR3 is TGCGCCAGCAGGGATTACAGGGAAGAGGTCGGCTACACCTTC.

The rearrangement links TRBV5-4 to TRBJ1-6; no firm D call. Germline loops: CDR1 SGHNT, CDR2 YYREEE (reference sequence). The CDR3 totals 15 residues. Deletions cut 4 bases from V and 5 bases from J, with 13 bases between. CDR3 nucleotides: TGTGCCAGCAGCCCCAGGTTCGGGGATAATTCACCCCTCCACTTT. Translation: CASSPRFGDNSPLHF.

The chain carries TRBV7-6 and TRBJ1-2; weak D call: TRBD1 (6 bases). Germline V lookup: CDR1 SGHVS, CDR2 FNYEAQ. V lost 1 base and J 9 bases, leaving 21 bases between the germline ends. The CDR3 loop spans 16 amino acids. The CDR3 is CASSLVSWGQGISYTF. The CDR3 bases are TGTGCCAGCAGCTTAGTCAGCTGGGGGCAGGGGATAAGCTACACCTTC.

CDR3: CASSYTSGSSGETQYF. CDR3 sequence (DNA): TGCGCCAGCAGCTATACTAGCGGGAGTTCAGGGGAGACCCAGTACTTC. The gene calls are TRBV4-1 and TRBJ2-5; TRBD2 aligns across 11 bases. The germline CDR1 and CDR2 sequences are MGHRA and YSYEKL. V was clipped by 5 bases and J by 5 bases; unmatched bases: 10. CDR3 length: 16 amino acids.

The V and J genes are TRBV28 and TRBJ2-3, with TRBD2 matching over 10 bases. The CDR3 length is 15 residues. V trimming: 5 bases; J trimming: 4 bases; junction bases outside the gene matches: 6. Looked up from germline, CDR1 is MDHEN and CDR2 is SYDVKM. The CDR3 protein is CASSLAGEVADTQYF. The DNA for the CDR3 is TGTGCCAGCAGTCTAGCGGGAGAGGTCGCAGATACGCAGTATTTT.

The chain has TRBV29-1 and TRBJ2-5; 8 bases agree with TRBD2. This CDR3 has 14 residues. Per germline, CDR1 SQVTM and CDR2 ANQGSEA. The junction had 10 bases not matched to a gene; V was cut back by 6 bases and J by 4 bases. CDR3 sequence (DNA): TGCAGCGTCATCGATACTAGCGGCGGAGAGACCCAGTACTTC. It codes for CSVIDTSGGETQYF.

This clonotype occurred many times. The V and J genes are TRBV4-3 and TRBJ2-7; the D gene is possibly TRBD1 (6 bases). CDR1 and CDR2 (germline): LGHNA, YSLEER. This CDR3 region has 16 residues. With 0 bases removed from V and 6 bases from J, the gap between germline ends came to 18 bases. The CDR3 nucleotides are TGCGCCAGCAGCCAAGAGGACAGAAACGGGGCCCCCGAGCAGTACTTC. This codes for CASSQEDRNGAPEQYF.

The table lists this clonotype with many counts. The genes are TRBV11-3 and TRBJ2-1, with D tentatively TRBD1 or TRBD2 (5 bases each). V was trimmed by 5 bases and J by 10 bases, leaving 21 bases between them. The CDR3 covers 15 residues. Germline V gives CDR1 SGHNT, CDR2 YENEEA. DNA for the CDR3: TGTGCCAGCAGCCCCAGACCTTGGGGACCCCCAGAGCAGTTCTTC. Encoded protein: CASSPRPWGPPEQFF.

Worth noting for this clonotype: This clone may be a read error of a much larger clone one base away. The chain combines TRBV27 with TRBJ2-1; TRBD2 aligns across 8 bases. Germline V CDR1 and CDR2: MNHEY, SMNVEV (reference sequence). Losses at the gene ends were 6 bases for V and 6 bases for J; bases not matched to a gene: 10. The CDR3 has 15 amino acids. CDR3 DNA: TGTGCCAGCAGCCCAGGGACTAGGGGGGTCAATGAGCAGTTCTTC. Translated: CASSPGTRGVNEQFF.

This chain uses TRBV29-1 with TRBJ2-5, with D possibly matching TRBD1 (6 bases). V shed 6 bases and J shed 2 bases, with 10 bases lying between them. CDR1 is SQVTM and CDR2 is ANQGSEA in the germline V gene. The CDR3 runs to 12 residues. In DNA, the CDR3 is TGCAGCGTCCGGGACACGCAAGAGACCCAGTACTTC. This sequence encodes CSVRDTQETQYF. The whole variable domain, filled in from reference TRBV29-1 and TRBJ2-5, reads SAVISQKPSRDICQRGTSLTIQCQVDSQVTMMFWYRQQPGQSLTLIATANQGSEATYESGFVIDKFPISRPNLTFSTLTVSNMSPEDSSIYLCSVRDTQETQYFGPGTRLLVL.

The rearrangement links TRBV7-2 to TRBJ2-6, with D maybe TRBD1 (6 bases). V gave up 4 bases and J gave up 2 bases, with 12 bases separating them. In germline, CDR1 is SGHTA, CDR2 FQGNSA. The CDR3 length is 16 residues. CDR3 amino acids: CASSSNSGAGANVLTF. In nucleotides, the CDR3 is TGTGCCAGCAGCTCCAATTCAGGGGCTGGGGCCAACGTCCTGACTTTC.

This clonotype was picked up many times. This chain links TRBV5-1 with TRBJ2-5; 14 bases align to TRBD2. CDR1 and CDR2 (germline): SGHRS, YFSETQ. J was trimmed by 2 bases and V by 0 bases; bases with no gene match: 3. The CDR3 sequence is 17 residues long. DNA of the CDR3: TGCGCCAGCAGCTTGGCCGGACTAGCGGGAGGACAAGAGACCCAGTACTTC. Protein product: CASSLAGLAGGQETQYF.

This clonotype was observed many times. The chain has TRBV20-1 and TRBJ2-3; D perhaps matches TRBD2 (6 bases). The V end was cut by 3 bases, the J end by 2 bases, with 18 bases between. The CDR3 contains 16 residues. Germline CDR1 reads DFQATT; CDR2 reads SNEGSKA (reference sequence). In DNA, the CDR3 is TGCAGTGCTAGTAAACTAGCTCCCCTTAACACAGATACGCAGTATTTT. It is translated as CSASKLAPLNTDTQYF.

This clonotype was seen many times. CDR3 loop: CATSRDGGQPQHF. The CDR3 nucleotides are TGTGCCACCAGCAGAGATGGGGGCCAGCCCCAGCATTTT. The chain joins TRBV15 to TRBJ1-5, with D tentatively TRBD1 (6 bases). The CDR3 runs to 13 residues. Looked up from germline, CDR1 is LNHNV and CDR2 is YYDKDF (reference sequence). V shed 0 bases and J shed 7 bases, with 7 bases lying between them. Full variable domain (remainder filled in from reference TRBV15 and TRBJ1-5): DAMVIQNPRYQVTQFGKPVTLSCSQTLNHNVMYWYQQKSSQAPKLLFHYYDKDFNNEADTPDNFQSRRPNTSFCFLDIRSPGLGDTAMYLCATSRDGGQPQHFGDGTRLSIL.

The chain combines TRBV27 with TRBJ2-1; D gene uncertain. The germline gives CDR1 MNHEY, CDR2 SMNVEV (reference sequence). The CDR3 spans 14 residues. With 6 bases removed from V and 0 bases from J, the gap between germline ends came to 9 bases. The CDR3 nucleotides read TGTGCCAGCAGCGGGCAGAGCTCCTACAATGAGCAGTTCTTC. It translates to CASSGQSSYNEQFF.

V and J are TRBV3-1 and TRBJ2-7, with a tentative D call TRBD1 (7 bases). Germline CDR1 and CDR2: LGHDT and YNNKEL (reference sequence). The V and J ends lost 1 base and 4 bases respectively, with 14 bases between them. The CDR3 is 15 residues long. CDR3 nucleotide sequence: TGTGCCAGCAGCCAAGGCGGGACAGAATATTACGAGCAGTACTTC. Translating gives CASSQGGTEYYEQYF.

J is TRBJ2-7 and V is TRBV13; perhaps TRBD1 as D (5 bases). V was shortened by 4 bases and J by 3 bases, with 13 bases between the two germline ends. CDR3 length: 14 residues. The germline CDR1 and CDR2 sequences are PRHDT and FYEKMQ (reference sequence). CDR3 loop: CASSSSTGSYEQYF. The CDR3 nucleotides read TGTGCCAGCAGCTCCTCCACAGGTAGCTACGAGCAGTACTTC.